This T cell receptor beta chain originates from a study of blood T cell repertoires in COVID-19. Whole-study context: Some COVID-19 samples were acute and others convalescent; all came from the United States, Italy and Spain. Nucleic acid was either cDNA or gDNA, and it came from T cells, B-cell-depleted T cells, or PBMCs.

Methods used by the authors: It was from reference gene primer amplification that nucleated cell counts were estimated. Sequencing used immunoSEQ multiplex PCR; TCRdb keeps in-frame clones, though not all of them. V and J calls and clone size are as listed in that table; D and trimming were resolved from the DNA. Among about 78,000 clones listed, 75% to 95% were seen once. The V gene's germline CDR1 is SEHNR and CDR2 FQNEAQ (reference sequence). The CDR3 totals 16 residues. Trimming removed 0 bases at V and 0 bases at J, with 9 bases between. The origin of this receptor is a woman older than 75 with acute or convalescent COVID-19. The chain employs TRBV7-9 and TRBJ2-1; D is possibly TRBD2 (5 bases). Source material: peripheral blood. CDR3 coding DNA: TGTGCCAGCAGCTTAGCCAGCGGACTCTCCTACAATGAGCAGTTCTTC. Residues: CASSLASGLSYNEQFF.